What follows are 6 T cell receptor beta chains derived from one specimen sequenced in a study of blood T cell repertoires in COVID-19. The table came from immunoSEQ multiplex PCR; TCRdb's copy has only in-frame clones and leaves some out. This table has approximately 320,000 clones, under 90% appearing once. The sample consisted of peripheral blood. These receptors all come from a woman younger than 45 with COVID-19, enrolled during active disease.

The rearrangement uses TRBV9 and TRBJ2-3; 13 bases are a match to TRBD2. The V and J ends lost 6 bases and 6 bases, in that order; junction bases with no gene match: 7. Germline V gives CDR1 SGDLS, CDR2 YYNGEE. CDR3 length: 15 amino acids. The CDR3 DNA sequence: TGTGCCAGCAACAAACCGGGACTAGCGGGGGATACGCAGTATTTT. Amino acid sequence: CASNKPGLAGDTQYF.

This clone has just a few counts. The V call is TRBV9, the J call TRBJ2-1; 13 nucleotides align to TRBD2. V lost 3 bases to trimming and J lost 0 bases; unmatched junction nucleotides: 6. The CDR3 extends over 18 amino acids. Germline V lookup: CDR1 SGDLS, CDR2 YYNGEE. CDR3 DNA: TGTGCCAGCAGCGCCGGGACTAGCGGGGCGAGCTCCTACAATGAGCAGTTCTTC. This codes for CASSAGTSGASSYNEQFF.

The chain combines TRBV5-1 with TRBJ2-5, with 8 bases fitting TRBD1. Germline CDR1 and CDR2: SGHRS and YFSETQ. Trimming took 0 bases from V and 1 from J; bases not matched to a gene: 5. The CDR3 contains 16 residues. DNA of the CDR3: TGCGCCAGCAGCTTGGCTCCCGGGACAGGCCAAGAGACCCAGTACTTC. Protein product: CASSLAPGTGQETQYF.

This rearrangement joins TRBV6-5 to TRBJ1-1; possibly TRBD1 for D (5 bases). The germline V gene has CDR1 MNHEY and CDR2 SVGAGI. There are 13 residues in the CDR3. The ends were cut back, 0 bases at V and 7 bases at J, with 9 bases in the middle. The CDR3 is CASSYSGRGEAFF. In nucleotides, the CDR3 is TGTGCCAGCAGTTACTCGGGGAGGGGTGAAGCTTTCTTT.

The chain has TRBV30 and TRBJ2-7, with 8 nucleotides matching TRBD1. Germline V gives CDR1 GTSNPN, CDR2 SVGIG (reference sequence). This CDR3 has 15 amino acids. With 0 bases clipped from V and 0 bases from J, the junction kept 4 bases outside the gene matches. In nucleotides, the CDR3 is TGTGCCTGGAGTGTTCAGGGGGCTCTCTCCTACGAGCAGTACTTC. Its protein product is CAWSVQGALSYEQYF.

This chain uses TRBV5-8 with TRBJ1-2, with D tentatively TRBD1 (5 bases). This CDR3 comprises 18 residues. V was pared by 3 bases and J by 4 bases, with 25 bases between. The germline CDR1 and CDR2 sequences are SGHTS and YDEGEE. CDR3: CASSSTAFSGRRSYGYTF. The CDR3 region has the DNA TGTGCCAGCAGCTCGACGGCGTTCTCAGGGCGGAGAAGCTATGGCTACACCTTC.